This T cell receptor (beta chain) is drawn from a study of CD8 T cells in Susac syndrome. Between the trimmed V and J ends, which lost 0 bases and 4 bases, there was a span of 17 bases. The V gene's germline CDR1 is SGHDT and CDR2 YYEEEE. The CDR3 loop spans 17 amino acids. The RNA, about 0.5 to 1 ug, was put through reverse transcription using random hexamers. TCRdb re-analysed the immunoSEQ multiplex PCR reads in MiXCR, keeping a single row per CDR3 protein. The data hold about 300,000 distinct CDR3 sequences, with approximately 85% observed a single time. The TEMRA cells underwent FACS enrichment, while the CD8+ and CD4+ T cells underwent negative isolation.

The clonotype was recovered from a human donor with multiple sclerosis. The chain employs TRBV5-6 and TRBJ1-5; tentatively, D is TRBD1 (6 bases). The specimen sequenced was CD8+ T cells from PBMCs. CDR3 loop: CASSLAGATPTNQPQHF. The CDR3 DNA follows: TGTGCCAGCAGCTTGGCGGGGGCCACACCAACGAATCAGCCCCAGCATTTT.